The next 28 T cell receptor beta chains were all read from a single sample in a study of PD-1 blockade in classical Hodgkin lymphoma (dated by TCRdb to about 2020). In light of the paper, this sample's time point label describes: cycle 1 day 1 (C1D1), immediately before nivolumab initiation. Relapse after autologous stem cell transplantation had occurred in all trial patients, and cohorts A, B and C were distinguished by prior brentuximab vedotin exposure. Receptor amplification or capture employed the immunoSEQ multiplex PCR assay. TCRdb's version of the immuneACCESS table is confined to in-frame rearrangements and falls short of the full clone set. An unresolved V gene accounts for under half of the shortfall where checked; the remainder is of unknown origin. This sample lists tens of thousands of clones; under 95% were detected once. Of the sample, more than 7.5% falls within the top ten clones.

The specimen was peripheral blood mononuclear cells (PBMCs), collected at baseline. The receptors derive from a human donor with classical Hodgkin lymphoma.

By frequency in the sample, this clone is large. The sample has other DNA sequences that encode this CDR3 too. The chain is built from TRBV28 and TRBJ2-1; the match to TRBD2 covers 10 bases. CDR1 MDHEN and CDR2 SYDVKM come from the germline V gene. V lost 0 bases, J lost 0 bases, and 2 bases stayed unmatched. This CDR3 is built from 17 residues. In nucleotides, the CDR3 is TGTGCCAGCAGTTTATGGGCTAGCGGGAGCTCCTACAATGAGCAGTTCTTC. Protein sequence: CASSLWASGSSYNEQFF.

The chain recombines TRBV14 with TRBJ2-7, with 11 bases aligning to TRBD2. This CDR3 spans 15 amino acids. The V gene end was trimmed by 0 bases and the J gene end by 7 bases; junction bases not matched to a gene: 5. CDR1 and CDR2 from the germline V gene are SGHDN and FVKESK. DNA of the CDR3: TGTGCCAGCAGCCAAGAGAGTCTAGCGGGAGGTGAGCAGTACTTC. Protein sequence: CASSQESLAGGEQYF.

The chain carries TRBV7-9 and TRBJ2-1; possibly TRBD2 for D (6 bases). The CDR3 contains 12 residues. The V end was cut by 3 bases, the J end by 13 bases, with 13 bases between. CDR1 is SEHNR, CDR2 FQNEAQ, per germline (reference sequence). The CDR3 DNA reads TGTGCCAGCAGCTTGGCGCGGGACTCCCAGTTCTTC. Its protein product is CASSLARDSQFF.

The chain uses TRBV5-4 and TRBJ2-2; TRBD1 matches at 11 bases. The CDR3 consists of 17 residues. After removal of 4 bases from V and 7 bases from J, the junction contained 12 bases not matched to a gene. In germline, CDR1 is SGHNT, CDR2 YYREEE (reference sequence). In DNA, the CDR3 is TGTGCCAGCAGCCCCGGGACAGGGGGGTTTTTCGGCGGGGAGCTGTTTTTT. This sequence encodes CASSPGTGGFFGGELFF.

This rearrangement joins TRBV6-1 to TRBJ2-5; D is unresolved. Germline CDR1 MNHNS, CDR2 SASEGT. Trimming pared 1 base from V and 4 bases from J, leaving 4 bases between. The CDR3 totals 12 residues. This chain's CDR3 is CASSEVVETQYF. CDR3 nucleotides: TGTGCCAGCAGTGAAGTGGTAGAGACCCAGTACTTC.

This chain joins TRBV5-6 and TRBJ2-7; 8 bases agree with TRBD2. The V gene end was trimmed by 4 bases and the J gene end by 2 bases; junction bases not matched to a gene: 20. This CDR3 has 19 amino acids. CDR1 is SGHDT and CDR2 is YYEEEE in the germline V gene. Written as DNA, the CDR3 is TGTGCCAGCAGCCCCCCCCCGCCCCCTAGTCGCGGGGGGACCTACGAGCAGTACTTC. It codes for CASSPPPPPSRGGTYEQYF.

This clone has just one count. The rearrangement joins TRBV7-6 to TRBJ2-2; D is possibly TRBD1 (6 bases). CDR3 length equals 16 residues. The germline gives CDR1 SGHVS, CDR2 FNYEAQ. Deletions cut 1 base from V and 3 bases from J, with 12 bases between. CDR3 sequence reads: CASSLGWDTYTGELFF. The CDR3 nucleotides read TGTGCCAGCAGCTTAGGCTGGGACACCTACACCGGGGAGCTGTTTTTT.

The V gene is TRBV13, the J gene TRBJ2-2; D is uncertain. V lost 2 bases to trimming and J lost 2 bases, with 6 bases between them. The CDR3 extends over 14 amino acids. Germline loops: CDR1 PRHDT, CDR2 FYEKMQ (reference sequence). The CDR3 sequence is CASSLSPNTGELFF. CDR3 in DNA: TGTGCCAGCAGCTTATCACCAAACACCGGGGAGCTGTTTTTT.

The chain employs TRBV7-6 and TRBJ2-5; the D is unclear. Germline values: CDR1 SGHVS, CDR2 FNYEAQ. This CDR3 has 14 residues. Between the trimmed V and J ends, which lost 5 bases and 2 bases, there was a span of 12 bases. The CDR3 loop is CASSAYLLQETQYF. CDR3 in DNA: TGTGCCAGCAGCGCGTATCTTTTACAAGAGACCCAGTACTTC.

The chain carries TRBV10-3 and TRBJ1-2; TRBD1 is a possible D gene (5 bases). Germline-derived CDR1 and CDR2 are ENHRY and SYGVKD. This CDR3 is built from 14 residues. Trimming removed 4 bases at V and 3 bases at J, with 12 bases between. DNA of the CDR3: TGTGCCATCAGTGGGGGGGGGTCCCACTATGGCTACACCTTC. Translated: CAISGGGSHYGYTF.

This clone was seen only once. V is TRBV11-2 and J is TRBJ2-2; 8 positions agree with TRBD2. The germline gives CDR1 SGHAT, CDR2 FQNNGV. J gave up 6 bases and V 3 bases, and 6 bases lay outside the gene matches. This CDR3 region has 15 residues. CDR3 DNA sequence: TGTGCCAGCAGCTTGAGTAGCGGGACACCCGGGGAGCTGTTTTTT. The encoded protein is CASSLSSGTPGELFF.

A remark on this clone: Other nucleotide sequences in the sample specify the same CDR3. V usage is TRBV27 and J usage is TRBJ2-1, with a tentative D call TRBD2 (7 bases). This CDR3 is built from 14 residues. The germline CDR1 and CDR2 sequences are MNHEY and SMNVEV (reference sequence). V shed 3 bases and J shed 2 bases, with 8 bases lying between them. For the CDR3, the DNA is TGTGCCAGCAGTTTGGGGGGGCCCTACAATGAGCAGTTCTTC. Encoded protein: CASSLGGPYNEQFF.

The CDR3 region has the DNA TGTGCCAGCAGCAGGGGACGGGGATCCTACGAGCAGTACTTC. Its translation is CASSRGRGSYEQYF. The chain has TRBV6-5 and TRBJ2-7; weak D call: TRBD1 (6 bases). Germline values: CDR1 MNHEY, CDR2 SVGAGI. Trimming removed 6 bases from V and 1 base from J, with 13 bases in between. CDR3 length: 14 amino acids.

The rearrangement links TRBV7-9 to TRBJ2-5; D gene unclear. V was trimmed by 1 base and J by 3 bases, leaving 6 bases between them. The V gene's germline CDR1 is SEHNR and CDR2 FQNEAQ (reference sequence). This CDR3 has 13 residues. CDR3 amino acids: CASSLDLEETQYF. In DNA, the CDR3 is TGTGCCAGCAGCTTAGACCTAGAAGAGACCCAGTACTTC.

The chain employs TRBV28 and TRBJ2-5, with D uncertain. The CDR3 has 21 amino acids. The V end lost 0 bases, the J end lost 2 bases, and 28 bases lay between the germline ends. Per germline, CDR1 MDHEN and CDR2 SYDVKM. CDR3 DNA sequence: TGTGCCAGCAGTTTATGCCACCGGGTCTCGGTTGGTCTATGTTGGCAAGAGACCCAGTACTTC. Protein product: CASSLCHRVSVGLCWQETQYF.

The chain employs TRBV28 and TRBJ2-1, with D perhaps matching TRBD2 (5 bases). The V gene's germline CDR1 is MDHEN and CDR2 SYDVKM. V lost 3 bases and J lost 4, with 10 bases in between. The CDR3 covers 14 residues. This chain's CDR3 is CASSFMRVYNEQFF. CDR3 DNA: TGTGCCAGCAGTTTTATGCGGGTTTACAATGAGCAGTTCTTC. Using reference TRBV28 and TRBJ2-1 for the parts outside the CDR3, the full variable domain is DVKVTQSSRYLVKRTGEKVFLECVQDMDHENMFWYRQDPGLGLRLIYFSYDVKMKEKGDIPEGYSVSREKKERFSLILESASTNQTSMYLCASSFMRVYNEQFFGPGTRLTVL.

The chain uses TRBV27 and TRBJ2-2; perhaps TRBD2 as D (5 bases). Trimming pared 7 bases from V and 0 bases from J, leaving 9 bases between. The length of the CDR3 is 14 residues. Germline CDR1 and CDR2: MNHEY and SMNVEV (reference sequence). CDR3 sequence (DNA): TGTGCCAGCAAAAGCGGCGCGAACACCGGGGAGCTGTTTTTT. Encoded protein: CASKSGANTGELFF.

In this sample, this clone turned up once. This rearrangement joins TRBV28 to TRBJ2-3, with 11 bases fitting TRBD2. Germline assignment: CDR1 MDHEN and CDR2 SYDVKM. The J segment lost 4 bases and the V segment lost 6 bases, leaving 9 bases of the junction unmatched. CDR3 length equals 16 residues. The CDR3 DNA follows: TGTGCCAGCAGCCAACTAGCGGGAGTTGAGGCAGATACGCAGTATTTT. Translated, it gives CASSQLAGVEADTQYF.

V gene TRBV11-2 combines with J gene TRBJ2-3; possibly TRBD2 for D (6 bases). V dropped 4 bases and J dropped 1 base, with 9 bases sitting between them. CDR3 length: 14 amino acids. Looked up from germline, CDR1 is SGHAT and CDR2 is FQNNGV. The CDR3 is CASSSLAGTDTQYF. The DNA of the CDR3 is TGTGCCAGCAGCTCCTTAGCGGGCACAGATACGCAGTATTTT.

The chain employs TRBV5-4 and TRBJ2-2; TRBD2 aligns across 10 bases. The CDR3 spans 18 residues. V was pared by 4 bases and J by 3 bases, with 12 bases of the junction left unmatched. CDR1 is SGHNT, CDR2 YYREEE, per germline (reference sequence). Here the CDR3 DNA reads TGTGCCAGCAGCACGAGGGTCTCTAGCGGGGGTTACACCGGGGAGCTGTTTTTT. Residues: CASSTRVSSGGYTGELFF.

The DNA of the CDR3 is TGTGCCAGCAGTACCTACAGGGACCAAGTGGAAAAACTGTTTTTT. As protein: CASSTYRDQVEKLFF. The chain links TRBV27 to TRBJ1-4; possibly TRBD1 for D (6 bases). This CDR3 has 15 residues. Per the germline V gene, CDR1 is MNHEY and CDR2 is SMNVEV (reference sequence). V was pared by 5 bases and J by 8 bases, with 18 bases between.

The rearrangement joins TRBV5-6 to TRBJ2-1; TRBD2 matches at 8 bases. CDR1 SGHDT and CDR2 YYEEEE come from the germline V gene. The CDR3 totals 18 residues. The V gene end was trimmed by 1 base and the J gene end by 4 bases; junction bases not matched to a gene: 13. CDR3 coding DNA: TGTGCCAGCAGCTTGACCCACCTTTTGGCGGGGGGTTACAATGAGCAGTTCTTC. The encoded protein is CASSLTHLLAGGYNEQFF.

In nucleotides, the CDR3 is TGTGCCAGCAGTCCGCGCCGACTAGCGGGGGTCAGGGAGACCCAGTACTTC. This sequence encodes CASSPRRLAGVRETQYF. The chain couples TRBV28 to TRBJ2-5, with 12 bases that match TRBD2. This CDR3 contains 17 residues. Trimming cost V 5 bases and J 5 bases; bases outside gene matches: 12. Germline V CDR1 and CDR2: MDHEN, SYDVKM. Using reference TRBV28 and TRBJ2-5 for the parts outside the CDR3, the full variable domain is DVKVTQSSRYLVKRTGEKVFLECVQDMDHENMFWYRQDPGLGLRLIYFSYDVKMKEKGDIPEGYSVSREKKERFSLILESASTNQTSMYLCASSPRRLAGVRETQYFGPGTRLLVL.

In this sample, this clone turned up once. The V gene is TRBV10-3, the J gene TRBJ2-7, with unresolved D. The CDR3 has 11 amino acids. V lost 3 bases and J lost 2, with 2 bases in between. CDR1 and CDR2 (germline): ENHRY, SYGVKD. Here the CDR3 reads CAISDTYEQYF. The CDR3 DNA follows: TGTGCCATCAGTGACACCTACGAGCAGTACTTC.

The chain joins TRBV14 to TRBJ1-4, with TRBD1 as a possible D gene (6 bases). CDR1 and CDR2 from the germline V gene are SGHDN and FVKESK. Trimming pared 4 bases from V and 7 bases from J, leaving 16 bases between. The CDR3 consists of 15 residues. This CDR3 is CASSRRGGSGEKLFF. The CDR3 DNA follows: TGTGCCAGCAGCCGGCGGGGGGGCTCAGGTGAAAAACTGTTTTTT.

This chain uses TRBV5-1 with TRBJ2-3, with unresolved D. V gave up 2 bases and J gave up 2 bases, with 6 bases separating them. Germline V gene data show CDR1 as SGHRS and CDR2 as YFSETQ. This CDR3 spans 13 amino acids. The CDR3 sequence: CASSLDPTDTQYF. The DNA for the CDR3 is TGCGCCAGCAGCTTAGACCCCACAGATACGCAGTATTTT. The full variable domain, rest sourced from reference TRBV5-1 and TRBJ2-3, is KAGVTQTPRYLIKTRGQQVTLSCSPISGHRSVSWYQQTPGQGLQFLFEYFSETQRNKGNFPGRFSGRQFSNSRSEMNVSTLELGDSALYLCASSLDPTDTQYFGPGTRLTVL.

V usage is TRBV21-1 and J usage is TRBJ1-2. TRBV21-1 is reported as a pseudogene. The CDR3 spans 16 residues. CDR3 bases: TGTGCCAGCAGCAAAGCCAAAAACCCCATAAACTATGGCTACACCTTC. Translated: CASSKAKNPINYGYTF.

The CDR3 bases are TGCGCCAGCGGGGGGCAGTTGAACACCGGGGAGCTGTTTTTT. It codes for CASGGQLNTGELFF. This rearrangement joins TRBV4-1 to TRBJ2-2; D possibly matches TRBD1 or TRBD2 (6 bases each). The CDR3 contains 14 residues. Germline lookup yields CDR1 MGHRA and CDR2 YSYEKL. Trimming took 8 bases from V and 1 from J, leaving 11 bases between them.